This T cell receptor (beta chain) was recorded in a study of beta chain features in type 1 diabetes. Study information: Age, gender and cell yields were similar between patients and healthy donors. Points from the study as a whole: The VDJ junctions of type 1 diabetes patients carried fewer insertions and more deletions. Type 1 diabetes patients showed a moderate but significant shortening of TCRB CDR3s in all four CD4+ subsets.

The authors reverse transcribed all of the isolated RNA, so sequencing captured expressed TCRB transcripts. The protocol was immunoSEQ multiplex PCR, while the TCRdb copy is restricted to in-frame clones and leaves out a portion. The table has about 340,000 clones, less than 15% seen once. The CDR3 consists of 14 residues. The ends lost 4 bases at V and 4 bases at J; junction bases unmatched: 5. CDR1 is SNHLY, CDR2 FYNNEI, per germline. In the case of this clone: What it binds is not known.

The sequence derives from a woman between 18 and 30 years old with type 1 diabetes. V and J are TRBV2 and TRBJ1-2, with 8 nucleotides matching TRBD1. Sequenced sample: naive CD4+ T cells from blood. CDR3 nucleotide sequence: TGTGCCAGCAGTGTAACCGGGACAGGCTATGGCTACACCTTC. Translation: CASSVTGTGYGYTF.